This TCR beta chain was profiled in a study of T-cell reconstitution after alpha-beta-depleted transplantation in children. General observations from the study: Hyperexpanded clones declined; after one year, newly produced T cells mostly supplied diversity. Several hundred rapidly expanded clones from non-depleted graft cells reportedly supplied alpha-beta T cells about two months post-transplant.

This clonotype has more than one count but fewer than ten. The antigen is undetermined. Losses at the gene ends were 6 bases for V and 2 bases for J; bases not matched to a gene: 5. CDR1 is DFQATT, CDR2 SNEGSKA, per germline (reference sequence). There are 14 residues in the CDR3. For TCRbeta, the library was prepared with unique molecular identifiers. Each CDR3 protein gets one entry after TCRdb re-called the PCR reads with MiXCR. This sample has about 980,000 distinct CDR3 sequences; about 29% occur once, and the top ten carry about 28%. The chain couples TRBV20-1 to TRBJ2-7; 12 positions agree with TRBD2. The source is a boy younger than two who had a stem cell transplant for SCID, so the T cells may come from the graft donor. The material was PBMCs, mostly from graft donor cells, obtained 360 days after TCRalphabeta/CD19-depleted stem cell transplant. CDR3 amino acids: CSAKLAGGTYEQYF. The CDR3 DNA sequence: TGCAGTGCAAAACTAGCGGGGGGAACCTACGAGCAGTACTTC.